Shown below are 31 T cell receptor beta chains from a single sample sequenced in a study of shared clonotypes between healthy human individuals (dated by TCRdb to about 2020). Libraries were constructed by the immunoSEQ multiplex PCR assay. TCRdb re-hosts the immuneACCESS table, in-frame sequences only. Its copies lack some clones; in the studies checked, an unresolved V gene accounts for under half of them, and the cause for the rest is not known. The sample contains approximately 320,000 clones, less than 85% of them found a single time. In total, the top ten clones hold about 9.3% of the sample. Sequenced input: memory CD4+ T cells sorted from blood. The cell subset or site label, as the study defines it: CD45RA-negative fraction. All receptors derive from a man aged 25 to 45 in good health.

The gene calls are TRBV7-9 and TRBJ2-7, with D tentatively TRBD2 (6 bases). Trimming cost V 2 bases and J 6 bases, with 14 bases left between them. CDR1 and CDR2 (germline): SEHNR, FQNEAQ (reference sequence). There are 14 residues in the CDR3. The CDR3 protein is CASSLIGGIGEQYF. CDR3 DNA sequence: TGTGCCAGCAGCTTAATTGGAGGGATCGGCGAGCAGTACTTC.

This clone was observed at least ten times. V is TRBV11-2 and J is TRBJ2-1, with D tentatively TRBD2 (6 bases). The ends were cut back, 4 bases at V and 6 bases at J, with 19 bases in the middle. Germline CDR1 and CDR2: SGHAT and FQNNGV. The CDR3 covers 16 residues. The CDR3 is CASSSRGSSGLNEQFF. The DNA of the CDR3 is TGTGCCAGCAGCTCCCGAGGCAGTAGCGGTCTCAATGAGCAGTTCTTC.

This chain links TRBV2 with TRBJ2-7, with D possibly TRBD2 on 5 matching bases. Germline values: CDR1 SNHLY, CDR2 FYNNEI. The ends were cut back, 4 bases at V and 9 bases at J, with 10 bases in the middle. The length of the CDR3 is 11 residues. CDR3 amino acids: CASSGYEGQYF. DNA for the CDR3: TGTGCCAGCAGTGGCTATGAGGGGCAGTACTTC.

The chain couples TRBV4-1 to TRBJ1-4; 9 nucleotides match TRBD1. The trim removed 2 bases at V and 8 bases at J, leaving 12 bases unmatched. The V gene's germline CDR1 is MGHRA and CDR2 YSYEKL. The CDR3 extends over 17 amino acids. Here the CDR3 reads CASSQPIRGQGGEKLFF. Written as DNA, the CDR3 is TGCGCCAGCAGCCAACCAATCCGGGGACAGGGTGGAGAAAAACTGTTTTTT.

The CDR3 protein is CASSDFQGGRATNEKLFF. In DNA, the CDR3 is TGTGCCAGCAGTGACTTCCAGGGAGGACGGGCAACTAATGAAAAACTGTTTTTT. The V call is TRBV25-1, the J call TRBJ1-4, with a possible D match to TRBD1 (5 bases). The V and J ends lost 3 bases and 0 bases respectively, with 17 bases between them. The CDR3 length is 18 residues. Germline CDR1 reads MGHDK; CDR2 reads SYGVNS.

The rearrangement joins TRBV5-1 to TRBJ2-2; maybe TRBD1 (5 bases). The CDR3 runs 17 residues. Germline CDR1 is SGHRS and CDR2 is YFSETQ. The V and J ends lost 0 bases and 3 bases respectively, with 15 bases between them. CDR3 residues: CASSLDAGLVDTGELFF. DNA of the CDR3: TGCGCCAGCAGCTTGGACGCAGGGCTCGTTGACACCGGGGAGCTGTTTTTT.

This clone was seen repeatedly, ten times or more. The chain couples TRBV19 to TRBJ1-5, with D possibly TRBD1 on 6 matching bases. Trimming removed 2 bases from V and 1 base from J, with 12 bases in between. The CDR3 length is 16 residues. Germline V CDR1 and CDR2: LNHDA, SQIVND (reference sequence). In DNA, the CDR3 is TGTGCCAGTAGTATATATTGGACAGCAAGCAATCAGCCCCAGCATTTT. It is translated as CASSIYWTASNQPQHF.

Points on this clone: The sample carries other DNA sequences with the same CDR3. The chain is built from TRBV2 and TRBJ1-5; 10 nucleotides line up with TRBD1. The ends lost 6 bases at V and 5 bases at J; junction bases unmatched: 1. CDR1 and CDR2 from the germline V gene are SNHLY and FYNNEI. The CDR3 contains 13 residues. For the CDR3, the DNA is TGTGCCAGCAGAGGGACAGGGGATCAGCCCCAGCATTTT. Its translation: CASRGTGDQPQHF.

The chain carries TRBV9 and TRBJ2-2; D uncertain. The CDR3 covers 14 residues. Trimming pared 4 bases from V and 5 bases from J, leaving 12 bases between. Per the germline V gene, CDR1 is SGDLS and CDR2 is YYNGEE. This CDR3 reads CASSIGDRTGELFF. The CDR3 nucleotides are TGTGCCAGCAGCATTGGCGATCGGACCGGGGAGCTGTTTTTT.

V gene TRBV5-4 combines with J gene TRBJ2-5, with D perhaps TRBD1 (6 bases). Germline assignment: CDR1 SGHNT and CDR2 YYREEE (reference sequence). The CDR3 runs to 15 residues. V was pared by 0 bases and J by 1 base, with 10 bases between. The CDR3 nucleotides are TGTGCCAGCAGCTTGGCTACAGGGCCCCAAGAGACCCAGTACTTC. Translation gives CASSLATGPQETQYF.

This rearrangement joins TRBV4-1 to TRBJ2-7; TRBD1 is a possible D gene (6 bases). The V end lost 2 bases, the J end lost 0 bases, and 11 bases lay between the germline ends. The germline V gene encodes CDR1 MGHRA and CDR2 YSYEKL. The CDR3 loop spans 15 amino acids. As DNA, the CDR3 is TGCGCCAGCAGCCAACCGGCACAGGGCTCCTACGAGCAGTACTTC. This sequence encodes CASSQPAQGSYEQYF.

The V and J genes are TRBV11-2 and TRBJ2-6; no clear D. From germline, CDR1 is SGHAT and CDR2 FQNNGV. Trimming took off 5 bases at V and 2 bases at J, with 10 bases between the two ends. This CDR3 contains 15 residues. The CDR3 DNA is TGTGCCAGCAGCCGCGTGGACCCTGGGGCCAACGTCCTGACTTTC. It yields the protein CASSRVDPGANVLTF. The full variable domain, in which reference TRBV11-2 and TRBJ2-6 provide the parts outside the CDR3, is EAGVAQSPRYKIIEKRQSVAFWCNPISGHATLYWYQQILGQGPKLLIQFQNNGVVDDSQLPKDRFSAERLKGVDSTLKIQPAKLEDSAVYLCASSRVDPGANVLTFGAGSRLTVL.

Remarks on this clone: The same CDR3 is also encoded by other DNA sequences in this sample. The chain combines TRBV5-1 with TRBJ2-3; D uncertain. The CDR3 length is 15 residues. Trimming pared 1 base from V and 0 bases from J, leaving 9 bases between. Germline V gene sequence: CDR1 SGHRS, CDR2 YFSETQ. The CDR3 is CASSLSGASTDTQYF. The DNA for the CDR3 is TGCGCCAGCAGCTTGTCCGGAGCTAGCACAGATACGCAGTATTTT.

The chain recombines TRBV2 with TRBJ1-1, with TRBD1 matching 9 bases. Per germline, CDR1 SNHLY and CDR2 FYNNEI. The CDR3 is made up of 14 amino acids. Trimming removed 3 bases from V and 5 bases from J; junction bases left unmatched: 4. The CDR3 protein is CASSDLGQGTEAFF. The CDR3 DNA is TGTGCCAGCAGTGACCTTGGACAGGGGACTGAAGCTTTCTTT.

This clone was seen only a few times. CDR3 loop: CASSLGLAGLGYEQYF. The CDR3 DNA is TGTGCCAGCAGCCTCGGACTAGCGGGATTGGGCTACGAGCAGTACTTC. The chain couples TRBV11-2 to TRBJ2-7; TRBD2 matches 12 bases. CDR3 length: 16 residues. CDR1 is SGHAT and CDR2 is FQNNGV in the germline V gene. V was pared by 5 bases and J by 3 bases, with 8 bases of the junction left unmatched.

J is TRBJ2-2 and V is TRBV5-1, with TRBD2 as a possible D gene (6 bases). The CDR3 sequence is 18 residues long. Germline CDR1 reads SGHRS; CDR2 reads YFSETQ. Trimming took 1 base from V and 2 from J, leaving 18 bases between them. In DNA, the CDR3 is TGCGCCAGCAGCTTGATAGCGGCTAGAACTGACAACACCGGGGAGCTGTTTTTT. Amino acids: CASSLIAARTDNTGELFF.

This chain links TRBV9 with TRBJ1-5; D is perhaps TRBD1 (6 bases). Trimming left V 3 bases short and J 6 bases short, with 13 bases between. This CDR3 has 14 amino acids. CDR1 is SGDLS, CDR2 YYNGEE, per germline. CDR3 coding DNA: TGTGCCAGCAGCGATGGACAGCTGAGTCAGCCCCAGCATTTT. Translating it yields CASSDGQLSQPQHF. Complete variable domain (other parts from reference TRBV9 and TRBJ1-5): DSGVTQTPKHLITATGQRVTLRCSPRSGDLSVYWYQQSLDQGLQFLIQYYNGEERAKGNILERFSAQQFPDLHSELNLSSLELGDSALYFCASSDGQLSQPQHFGDGTRLSIL.

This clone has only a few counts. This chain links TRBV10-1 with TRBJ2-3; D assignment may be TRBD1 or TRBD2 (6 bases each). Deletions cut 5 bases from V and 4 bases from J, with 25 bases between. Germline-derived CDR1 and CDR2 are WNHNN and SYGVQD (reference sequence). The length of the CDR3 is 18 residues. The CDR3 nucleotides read TGCGCCAGCAGTCGTCCAAAGGGGGGACAATTAATTTCAGATACGCAGTATTTT. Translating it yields CASSRPKGGQLISDTQYF.

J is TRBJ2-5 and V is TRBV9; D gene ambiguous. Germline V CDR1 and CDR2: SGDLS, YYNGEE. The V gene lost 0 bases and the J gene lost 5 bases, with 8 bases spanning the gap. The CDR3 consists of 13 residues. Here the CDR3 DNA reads TGTGCCAGCAGCGTAGACGCGCGGGAGACCCAGTACTTC. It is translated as CASSVDARETQYF.

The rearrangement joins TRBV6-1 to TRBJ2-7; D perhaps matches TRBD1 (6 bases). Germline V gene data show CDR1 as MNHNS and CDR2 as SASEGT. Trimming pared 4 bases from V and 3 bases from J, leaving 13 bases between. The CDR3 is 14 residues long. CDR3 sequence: CASSVQGPDYEQYF. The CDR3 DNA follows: TGTGCCAGCAGTGTGCAGGGGCCTGACTACGAGCAGTACTTC.

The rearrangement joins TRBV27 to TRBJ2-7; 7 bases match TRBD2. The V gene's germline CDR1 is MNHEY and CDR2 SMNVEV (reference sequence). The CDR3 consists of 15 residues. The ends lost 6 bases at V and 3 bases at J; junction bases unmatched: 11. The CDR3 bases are TGTGCCAGCAGAGCCGGGGGGTTTCTCTTCTACGAGCAGTACTTC. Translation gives CASRAGGFLFYEQYF.

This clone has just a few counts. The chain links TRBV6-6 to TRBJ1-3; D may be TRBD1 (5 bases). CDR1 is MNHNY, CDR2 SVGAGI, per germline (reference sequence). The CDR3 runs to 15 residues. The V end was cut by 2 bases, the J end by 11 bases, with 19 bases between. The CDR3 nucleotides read TGTGCCAGCAGTTACAGGGGCAGCGAGTTGCGGGCCATATATTTT. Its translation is CASSYRGSELRAIYF.

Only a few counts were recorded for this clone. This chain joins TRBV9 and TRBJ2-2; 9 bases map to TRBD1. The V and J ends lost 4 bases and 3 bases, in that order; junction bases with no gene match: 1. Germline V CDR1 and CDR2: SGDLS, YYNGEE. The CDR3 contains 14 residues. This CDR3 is CASSRTGDTGELFF. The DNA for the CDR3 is TGTGCCAGCAGCCGGACAGGGGACACCGGGGAGCTGTTTTTT.

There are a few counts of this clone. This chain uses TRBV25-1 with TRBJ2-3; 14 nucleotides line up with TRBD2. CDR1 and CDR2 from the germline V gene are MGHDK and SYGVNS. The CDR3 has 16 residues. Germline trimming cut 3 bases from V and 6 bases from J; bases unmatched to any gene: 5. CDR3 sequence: CASSDWTSGRLDTQYF. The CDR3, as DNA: TGTGCCAGCAGTGATTGGACTAGCGGGAGGCTGGATACGCAGTATTTT.

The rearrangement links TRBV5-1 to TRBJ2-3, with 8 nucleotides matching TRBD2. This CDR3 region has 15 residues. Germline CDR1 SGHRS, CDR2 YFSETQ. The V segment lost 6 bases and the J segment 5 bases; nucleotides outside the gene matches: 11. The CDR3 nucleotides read TGCGCCAGCACGAAATTAGCGGGATCGGGAGATACGCAGTATTTT. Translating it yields CASTKLAGSGDTQYF.

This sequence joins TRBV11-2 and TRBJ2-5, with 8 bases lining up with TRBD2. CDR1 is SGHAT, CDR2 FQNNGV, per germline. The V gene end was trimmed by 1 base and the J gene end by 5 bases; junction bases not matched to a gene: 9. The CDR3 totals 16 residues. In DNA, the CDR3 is TGTGCCAGCAGCTTAGGGGGTAGCGGGATCCCCGAGACCCAGTACTTC. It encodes CASSLGGSGIPETQYF.

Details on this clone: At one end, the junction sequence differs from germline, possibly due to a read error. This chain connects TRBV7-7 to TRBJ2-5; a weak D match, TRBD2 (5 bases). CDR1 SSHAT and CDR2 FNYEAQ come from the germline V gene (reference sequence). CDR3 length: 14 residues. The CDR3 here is CASSTRPSGETQYF. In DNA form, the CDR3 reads TGTGCTAGCAGCACTCGACCCTCGGGGGAGACCCAGTACTTC.

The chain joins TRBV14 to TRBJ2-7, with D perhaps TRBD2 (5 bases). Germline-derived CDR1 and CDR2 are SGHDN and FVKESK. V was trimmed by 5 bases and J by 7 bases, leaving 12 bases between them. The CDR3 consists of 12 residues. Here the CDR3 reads CASSNTRVEQYF. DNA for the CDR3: TGTGCCAGCAGCAATACGCGGGTGGAGCAGTACTTC.

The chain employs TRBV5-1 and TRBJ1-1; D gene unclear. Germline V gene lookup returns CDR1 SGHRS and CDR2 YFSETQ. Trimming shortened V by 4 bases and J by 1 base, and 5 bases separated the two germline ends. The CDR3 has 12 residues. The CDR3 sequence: CASSQQNTEAFF. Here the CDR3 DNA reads TGCGCCAGCAGCCAACAGAACACTGAAGCTTTCTTT. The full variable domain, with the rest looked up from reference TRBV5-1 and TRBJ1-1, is KAGVTQTPRYLIKTRGQQVTLSCSPISGHRSVSWYQQTPGQGLQFLFEYFSETQRNKGNFPGRFSGRQFSNSRSEMNVSTLELGDSALYLCASSQQNTEAFFGQGTRLTVV.

The CDR3 bases are TGTGCCAGCAGCGAACAGGGGTTGGGGGATGAGCAGTTCTTC. It translates to CASSEQGLGDEQFF. The chain carries TRBV2 and TRBJ2-1; TRBD1 agrees at 7 bases. Per the germline V gene, CDR1 is SNHLY and CDR2 is FYNNEI. J was trimmed by 8 bases and V by 6 bases; bases with no gene match: 10. This CDR3 region has 14 residues.

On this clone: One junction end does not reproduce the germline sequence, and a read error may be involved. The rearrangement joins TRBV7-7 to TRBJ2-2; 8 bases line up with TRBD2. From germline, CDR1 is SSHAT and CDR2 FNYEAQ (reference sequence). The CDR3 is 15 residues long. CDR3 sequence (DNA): TGTGCTAGCAGCTCGACCCCGGGGGGGGCCGGGGAGCTGTTTTTT. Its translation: CASSSTPGGAGELFF.